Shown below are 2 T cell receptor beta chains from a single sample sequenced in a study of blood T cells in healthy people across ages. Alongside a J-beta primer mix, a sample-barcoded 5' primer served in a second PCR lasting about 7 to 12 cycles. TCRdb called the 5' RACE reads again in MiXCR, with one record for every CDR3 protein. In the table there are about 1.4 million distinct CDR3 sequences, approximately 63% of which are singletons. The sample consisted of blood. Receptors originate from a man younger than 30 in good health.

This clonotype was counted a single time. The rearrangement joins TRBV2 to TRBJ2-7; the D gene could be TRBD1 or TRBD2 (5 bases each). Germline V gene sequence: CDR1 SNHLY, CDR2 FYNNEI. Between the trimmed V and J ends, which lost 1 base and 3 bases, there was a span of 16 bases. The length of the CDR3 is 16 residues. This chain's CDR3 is CASSEVDGARGYEQYF. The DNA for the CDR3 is TGTGCCAGCAGTGAAGTGGACGGTGCGAGGGGCTACGAGCAGTACTTC.

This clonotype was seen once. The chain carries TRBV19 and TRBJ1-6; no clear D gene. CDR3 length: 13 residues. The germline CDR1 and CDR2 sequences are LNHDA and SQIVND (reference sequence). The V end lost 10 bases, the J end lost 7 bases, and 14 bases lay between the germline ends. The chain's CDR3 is CATEGAGNSPLHF. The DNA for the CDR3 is TGTGCCACCGAAGGAGCGGGGAATTCACCCCTCCACTTT.